What follows are 3 T cell receptor beta chains derived from one specimen sequenced in a study of T cell repertoires in cytomegalovirus infection. The antigens of these receptors remain unknown. TCRdb redid the calling of the reads with MiXCR, one entry per CDR3 protein. The sample includes 300,000 to 400,000 distinct CDR3 sequences, approximately 25% of them seen just once. This specimen consisted of cultured PBMCs, obtained from culture after CMV antigen stimulation. These receptors came from a human donor in good health (CMV status not recorded). Some clones in this sample may be carry-over from other donors' samples.

At least ten counts were recorded for this clonotype. The chain recombines TRBV7-8 with TRBJ1-5, with D perhaps TRBD1 (5 bases). The ends were cut back, 3 bases at V and 6 bases at J, with 24 bases in the middle. The CDR3 is 18 amino acids. Germline CDR1 reads SGHVS; CDR2 reads FQNEAQ. CDR3 sequence: CASSFFSRGLGGIQPQHF. As DNA, the CDR3 is TGTGCCAGCAGCTTCTTCTCTCGCGGTTTGGGGGGGATTCAGCCCCAGCATTTT.

The V and J genes are TRBV24-1 and TRBJ2-1, with TRBD2 matching over 8 bases. Trimming cost V 9 bases and J 8 bases; bases outside gene matches: 17. The CDR3 consists of 16 residues. Germline V gives CDR1 KGHDR, CDR2 SFDVKD. The CDR3 region is CATGRRGGRWGDEQFF. CDR3 sequence (DNA): TGTGCCACCGGCCGTCGTGGCGGGAGGTGGGGCGATGAGCAGTTCTTC.

This clonotype was picked up one time. The chain links TRBV9 to TRBJ2-6, with 12 bases aligning to TRBD2. CDR1 SGDLS and CDR2 YYNGEE come from the germline V gene. V shed 5 bases and J 3 bases; nucleotides not matched to a gene: 6. The CDR3 covers 17 residues. This CDR3 is CASSVGTSGFGANVLTF. CDR3 in DNA: TGTGCCAGCAGTGTGGGGACTAGCGGGTTTGGGGCCAACGTCCTGACTTTC.